The text below deals with one TCR beta chain. Its antigen is not known. The junction does not match germline at one end; this may be a read error. The record originates from a study of cytomegalovirus exposure and HLA in healthy donors. Study-wide results and caveats: Across donors, presence/absence analyses took sequencing depth to be roughly uniform. 87-base-pair reads could not separate some V segments, including TRBV6-2 and TRBV6-3. Researchers counted roughly 150 TCR beta chains as cytomegalovirus-associated.

In the PCR, 60 Vbeta and 13 Jbeta primers were used. Original data processing: Among the unique TCR beta chains that a later analysis counted, around 72 million in all, roughly 10 million were shared. TCRdb's copy holds only in-frame clones and misses some; the assay was immunoSEQ multiplex PCR. The D gene and trimming were derived from the DNA, and the V and J assignments and clone size from that table. The sample has 120,000 or so clones; roughly 75% are singletons. The CDR3 loop spans 15 amino acids. Per the germline V gene, CDR1 is SGHDT and CDR2 is YYEEEE. The chain joins TRBV5-6 to TRBJ1-2, with 8 bases aligning to TRBD1. This receptor was obtained from a man aged 25 to 45 in good health and CMV-seropositive. The sample consisted of PBMCs. The CDR3 sequence: CANSWAGGIGYGYTF. CDR3 DNA: TGTGCCAACAGCTGGGCAGGGGGCATTGGCTATGGCTACACCTTC.